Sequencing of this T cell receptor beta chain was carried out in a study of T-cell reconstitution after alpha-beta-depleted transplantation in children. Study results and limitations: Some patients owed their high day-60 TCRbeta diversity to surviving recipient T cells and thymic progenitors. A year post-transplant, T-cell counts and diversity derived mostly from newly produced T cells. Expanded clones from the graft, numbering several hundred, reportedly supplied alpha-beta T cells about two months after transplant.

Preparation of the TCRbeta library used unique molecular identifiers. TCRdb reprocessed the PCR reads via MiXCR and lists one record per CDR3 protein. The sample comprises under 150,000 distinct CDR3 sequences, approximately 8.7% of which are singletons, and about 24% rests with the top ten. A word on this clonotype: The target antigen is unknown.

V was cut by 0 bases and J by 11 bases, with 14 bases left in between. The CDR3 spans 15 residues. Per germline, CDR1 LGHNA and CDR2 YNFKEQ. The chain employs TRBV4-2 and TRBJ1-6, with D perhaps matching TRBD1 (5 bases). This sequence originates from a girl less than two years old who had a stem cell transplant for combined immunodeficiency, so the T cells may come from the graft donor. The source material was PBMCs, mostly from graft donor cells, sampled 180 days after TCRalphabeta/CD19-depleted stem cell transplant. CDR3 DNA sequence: TGTGCCAGCAGCCAAGATCGGGGGAGGATGACACCCCTCCACTTT. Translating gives CASSQDRGRMTPLHF.